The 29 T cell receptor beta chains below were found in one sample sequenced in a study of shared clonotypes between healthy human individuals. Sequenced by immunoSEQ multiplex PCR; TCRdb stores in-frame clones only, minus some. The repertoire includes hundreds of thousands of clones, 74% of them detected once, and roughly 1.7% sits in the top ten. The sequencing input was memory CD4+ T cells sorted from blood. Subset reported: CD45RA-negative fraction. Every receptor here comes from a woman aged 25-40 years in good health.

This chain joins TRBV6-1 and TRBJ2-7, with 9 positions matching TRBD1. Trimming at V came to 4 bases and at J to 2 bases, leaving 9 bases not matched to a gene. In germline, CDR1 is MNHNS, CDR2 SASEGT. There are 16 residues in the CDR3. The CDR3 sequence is CASSARGTGLAYEQYF. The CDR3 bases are TGTGCCAGCAGTGCAAGGGGGACAGGGCTAGCCTACGAGCAGTACTTC.

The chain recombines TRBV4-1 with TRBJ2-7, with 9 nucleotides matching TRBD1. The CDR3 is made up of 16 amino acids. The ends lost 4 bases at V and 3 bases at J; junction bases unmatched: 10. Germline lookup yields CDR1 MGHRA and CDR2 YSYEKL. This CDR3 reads CASSPFPRGQGYEQYF. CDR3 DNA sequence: TGCGCCAGCAGCCCCTTCCCTCGGGGACAGGGCTACGAGCAGTACTTC.

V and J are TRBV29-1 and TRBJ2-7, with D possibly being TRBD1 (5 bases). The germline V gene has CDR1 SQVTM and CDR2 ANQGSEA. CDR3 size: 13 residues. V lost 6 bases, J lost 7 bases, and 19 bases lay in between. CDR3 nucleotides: TGCAGCGTCCAGGACACTACCGACGGGGAGCAGTACTTC. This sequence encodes CSVQDTTDGEQYF.

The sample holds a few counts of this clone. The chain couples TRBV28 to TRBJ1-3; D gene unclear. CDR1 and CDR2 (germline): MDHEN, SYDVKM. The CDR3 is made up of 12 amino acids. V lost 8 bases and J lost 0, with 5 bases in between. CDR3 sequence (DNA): TGTGCCAGCTTGAGCTCTGGAAACACCATATATTTT. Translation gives CASLSSGNTIYF.

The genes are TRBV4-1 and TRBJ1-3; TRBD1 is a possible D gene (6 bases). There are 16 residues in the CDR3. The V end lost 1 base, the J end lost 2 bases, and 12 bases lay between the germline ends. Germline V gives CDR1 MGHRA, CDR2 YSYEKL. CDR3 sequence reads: CASSQGTVVAGNTIYF. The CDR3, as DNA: TGCGCCAGCAGCCAAGGGACAGTTGTGGCTGGAAACACCATATATTTT.

The CDR3 loop is CSVESGTGRTGELFF. As DNA, the CDR3 is TGCAGCGTTGAATCTGGGACAGGGCGGACCGGGGAGCTGTTTTTT. This chain joins TRBV29-1 and TRBJ2-2; TRBD1 matches 9 bases. V lost 2 bases and J lost 5; bases outside the gene matches: 6. From germline, CDR1 is SQVTM and CDR2 ANQGSEA. The CDR3 loop spans 15 amino acids.

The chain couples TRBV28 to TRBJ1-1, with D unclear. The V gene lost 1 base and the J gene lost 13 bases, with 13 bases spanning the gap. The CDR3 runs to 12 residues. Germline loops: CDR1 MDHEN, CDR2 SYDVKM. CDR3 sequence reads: CASSLLAGRGFF. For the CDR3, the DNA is TGTGCCAGCAGTTTATTGGCAGGACGGGGTTTCTTT.

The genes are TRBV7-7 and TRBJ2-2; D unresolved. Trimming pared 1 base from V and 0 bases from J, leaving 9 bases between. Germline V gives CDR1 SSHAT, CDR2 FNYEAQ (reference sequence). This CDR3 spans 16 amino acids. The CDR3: CASSLEAKANTGELFF. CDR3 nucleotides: TGTGCCAGCAGCTTAGAGGCAAAAGCGAACACCGGGGAGCTGTTTTTT.

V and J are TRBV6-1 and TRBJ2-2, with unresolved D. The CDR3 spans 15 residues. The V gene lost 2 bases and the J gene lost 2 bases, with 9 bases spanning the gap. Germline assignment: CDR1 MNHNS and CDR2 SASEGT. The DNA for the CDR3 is TGTGCCAGCAGTGAACGGCCCTCCAACACCGGGGAGCTGTTTTTT. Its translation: CASSERPSNTGELFF.

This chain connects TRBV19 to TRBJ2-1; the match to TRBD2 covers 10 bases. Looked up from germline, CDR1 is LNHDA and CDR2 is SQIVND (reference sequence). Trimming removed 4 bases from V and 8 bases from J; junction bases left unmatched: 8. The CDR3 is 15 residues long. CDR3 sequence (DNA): TGTGCCAGTAGTACCCTAGCGGGGGCGCTGGATGAGCAGTTCTTC. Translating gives CASSTLAGALDEQFF.

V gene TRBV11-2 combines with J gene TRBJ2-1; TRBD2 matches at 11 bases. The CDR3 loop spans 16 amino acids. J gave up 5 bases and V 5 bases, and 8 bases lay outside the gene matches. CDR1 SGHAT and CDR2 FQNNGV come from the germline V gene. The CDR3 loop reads CASSALGTSGDNEQFF. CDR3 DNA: TGTGCCAGCAGCGCCTTAGGGACTAGCGGAGACAATGAGCAGTTCTTC.

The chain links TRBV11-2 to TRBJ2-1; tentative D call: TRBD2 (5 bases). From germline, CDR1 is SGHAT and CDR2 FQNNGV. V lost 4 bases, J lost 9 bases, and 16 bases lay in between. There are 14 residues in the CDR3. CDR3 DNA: TGTGCCAGCAGCTCCGGGGTCTGGGAAGGTGAGCAGTTCTTC. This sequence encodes CASSSGVWEGEQFF.

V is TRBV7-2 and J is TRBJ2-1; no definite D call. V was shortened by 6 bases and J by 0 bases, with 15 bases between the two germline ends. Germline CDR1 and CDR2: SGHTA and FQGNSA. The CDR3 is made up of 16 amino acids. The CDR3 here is CASRQDALSSYNEQFF. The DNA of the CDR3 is TGTGCCAGCAGGCAGGACGCCCTAAGCTCCTACAATGAGCAGTTCTTC.

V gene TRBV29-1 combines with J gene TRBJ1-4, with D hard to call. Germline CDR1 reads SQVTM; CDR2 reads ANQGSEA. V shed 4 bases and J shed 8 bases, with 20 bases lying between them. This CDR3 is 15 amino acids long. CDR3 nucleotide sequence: TGCAGCGTTGCGTTTCTGGGTCAGCCCGGCGAAAAACTGTTTTTT. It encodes CSVAFLGQPGEKLFF.

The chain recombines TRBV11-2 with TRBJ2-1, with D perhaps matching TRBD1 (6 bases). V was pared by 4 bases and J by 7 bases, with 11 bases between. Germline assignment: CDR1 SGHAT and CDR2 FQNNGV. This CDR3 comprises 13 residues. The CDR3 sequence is CASSSGQSNEQFF. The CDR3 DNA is TGTGCCAGCAGCTCCGGACAGAGTAATGAGCAGTTCTTC.

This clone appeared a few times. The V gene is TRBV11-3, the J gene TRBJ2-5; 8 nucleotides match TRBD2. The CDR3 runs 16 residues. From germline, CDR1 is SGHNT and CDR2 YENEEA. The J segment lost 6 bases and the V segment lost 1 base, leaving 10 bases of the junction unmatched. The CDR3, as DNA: TGTGCCAGCAGCTTAGGTGGACTAGCCGGGAGCAAGACCCAGTACTTC. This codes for CASSLGGLAGSKTQYF.

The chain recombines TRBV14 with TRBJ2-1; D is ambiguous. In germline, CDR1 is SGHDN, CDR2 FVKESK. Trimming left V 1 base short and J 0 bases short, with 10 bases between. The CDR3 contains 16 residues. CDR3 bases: TGTGCCAGCAGCCAAGTGGGCGGCAACTCCTACAATGAGCAGTTCTTC. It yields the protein CASSQVGGNSYNEQFF.

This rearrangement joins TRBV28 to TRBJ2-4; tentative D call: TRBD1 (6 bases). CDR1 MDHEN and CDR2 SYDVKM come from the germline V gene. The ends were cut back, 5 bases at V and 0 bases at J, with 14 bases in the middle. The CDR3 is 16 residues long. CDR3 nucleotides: TGTGCCAGCAGTCTCGACAGGTCCTTAGCCAAAAACATTCAGTACTTC. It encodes CASSLDRSLAKNIQYF. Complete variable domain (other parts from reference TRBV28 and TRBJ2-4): DVKVTQSSRYLVKRTGEKVFLECVQDMDHENMFWYRQDPGLGLRLIYFSYDVKMKEKGDIPEGYSVSREKKERFSLILESASTNQTSMYLCASSLDRSLAKNIQYFGAGTRLSVL.

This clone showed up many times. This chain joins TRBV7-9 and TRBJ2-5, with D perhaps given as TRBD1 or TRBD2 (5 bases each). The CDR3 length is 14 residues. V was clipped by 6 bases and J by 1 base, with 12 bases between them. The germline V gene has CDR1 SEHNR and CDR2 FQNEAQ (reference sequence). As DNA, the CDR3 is TGTGCCAGCAGACTCCGGGACGGCCAAGAGACCCAGTACTTC. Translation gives CASRLRDGQETQYF.

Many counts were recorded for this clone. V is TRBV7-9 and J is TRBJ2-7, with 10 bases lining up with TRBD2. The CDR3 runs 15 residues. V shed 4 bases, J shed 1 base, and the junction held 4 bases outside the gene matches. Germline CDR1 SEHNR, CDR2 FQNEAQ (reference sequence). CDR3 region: CASSYLAGGSYEQYF. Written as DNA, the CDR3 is TGTGCCAGCAGCTACTTAGCGGGAGGATCCTACGAGCAGTACTTC.

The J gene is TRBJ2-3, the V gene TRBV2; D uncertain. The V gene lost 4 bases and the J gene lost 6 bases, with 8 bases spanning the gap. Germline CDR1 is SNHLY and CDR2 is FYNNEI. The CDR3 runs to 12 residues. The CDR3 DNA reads TGTGCCAGCAGTGTCATAAGTGATACGCAGTATTTT. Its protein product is CASSVISDTQYF.

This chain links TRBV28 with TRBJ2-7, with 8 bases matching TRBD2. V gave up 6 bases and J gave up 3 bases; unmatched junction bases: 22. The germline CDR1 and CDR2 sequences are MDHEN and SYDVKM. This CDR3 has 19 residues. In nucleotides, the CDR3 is TGTGCCAGCAGGAGGCAGACAACAAGACATAGCGGGATTTTCTACGAGCAGTACTTC. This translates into CASRRQTTRHSGIFYEQYF.

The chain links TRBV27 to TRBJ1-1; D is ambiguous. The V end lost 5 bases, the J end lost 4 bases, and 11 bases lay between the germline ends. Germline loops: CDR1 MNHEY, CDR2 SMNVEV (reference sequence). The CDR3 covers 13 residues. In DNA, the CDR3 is TGTGCCAGCAGTCCGCGACGGTTCACTGAAGCTTTCTTT. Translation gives CASSPRRFTEAFF.

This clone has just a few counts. CDR3 region: CASSVTGNEKLFF. CDR3 coding DNA: TGTGCCAGCAGCGTCACAGGGAATGAAAAACTGTTTTTT. This sequence joins TRBV5-4 and TRBJ1-4; D may be TRBD1 (6 bases). Trimming took off 4 bases at V and 5 bases at J, with 9 bases between the two ends. Germline CDR1 SGHNT, CDR2 YYREEE (reference sequence). There are 13 residues in the CDR3.

CDR3 DNA sequence: TGTGCCAGCAGCTTACGACTCGTCGGGACCCAGTACTTC. This sequence encodes CASSLRLVGTQYF. V and J are TRBV5-8 and TRBJ2-5; D is undetermined. CDR3 length equals 13 residues. From germline, CDR1 is SGHTS and CDR2 YDEGEE. V dropped 2 bases and J dropped 7 bases, with 12 bases sitting between them.

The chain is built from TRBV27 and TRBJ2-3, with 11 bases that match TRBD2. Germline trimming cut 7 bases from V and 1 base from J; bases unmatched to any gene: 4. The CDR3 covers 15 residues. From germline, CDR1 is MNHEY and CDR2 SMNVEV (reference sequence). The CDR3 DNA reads TGTGCCAGCACCGAACTAGCGGGGGGCACAGATACGCAGTATTTT. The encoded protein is CASTELAGGTDTQYF.

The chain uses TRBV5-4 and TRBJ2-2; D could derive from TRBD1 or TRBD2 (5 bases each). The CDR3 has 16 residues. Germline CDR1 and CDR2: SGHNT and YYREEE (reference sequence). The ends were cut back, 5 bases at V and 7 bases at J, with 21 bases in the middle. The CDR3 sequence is CASRNAGTASYGELFF. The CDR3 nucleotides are TGTGCCAGCAGAAATGCCGGGACCGCGTCCTACGGGGAGCTGTTTTTT.

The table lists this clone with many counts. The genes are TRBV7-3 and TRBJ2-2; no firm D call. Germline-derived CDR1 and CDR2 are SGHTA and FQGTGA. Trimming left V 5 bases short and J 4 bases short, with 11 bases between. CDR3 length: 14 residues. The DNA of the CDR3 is TGTGCCAGCAGCCCCAAGACGGTCACCGGGGAGCTGTTTTTT. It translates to CASSPKTVTGELFF.

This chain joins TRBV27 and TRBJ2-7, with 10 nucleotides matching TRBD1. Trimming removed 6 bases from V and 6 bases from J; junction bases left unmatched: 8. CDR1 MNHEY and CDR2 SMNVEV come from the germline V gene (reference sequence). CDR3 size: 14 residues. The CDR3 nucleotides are TGTGCCAGCAGAACGGGACAGGGGCCCCTCGAGCAGTACTTC. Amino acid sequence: CASRTGQGPLEQYF.